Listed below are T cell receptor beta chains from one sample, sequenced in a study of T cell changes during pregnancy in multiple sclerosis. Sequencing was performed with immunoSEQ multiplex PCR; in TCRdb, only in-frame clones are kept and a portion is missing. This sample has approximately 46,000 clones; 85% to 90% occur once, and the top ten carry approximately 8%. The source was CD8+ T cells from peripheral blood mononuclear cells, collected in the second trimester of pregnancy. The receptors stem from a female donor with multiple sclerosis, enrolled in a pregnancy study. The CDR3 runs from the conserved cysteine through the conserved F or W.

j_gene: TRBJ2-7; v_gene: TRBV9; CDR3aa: CASSVSGSAYEQYF
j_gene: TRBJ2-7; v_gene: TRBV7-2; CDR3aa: CASSLGGGPFREQYF
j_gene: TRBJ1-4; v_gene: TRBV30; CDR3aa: CAWSPTGWGEKLFF
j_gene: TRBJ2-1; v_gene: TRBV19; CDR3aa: CASSIDRSDPNEQFF
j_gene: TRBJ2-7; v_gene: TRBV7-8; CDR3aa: CASSSIPPRDYEQYF
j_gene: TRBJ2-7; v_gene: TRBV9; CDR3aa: CASSPRLAGGYEQYF
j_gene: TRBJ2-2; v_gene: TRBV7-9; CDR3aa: CASSLWTGGNTGELFF
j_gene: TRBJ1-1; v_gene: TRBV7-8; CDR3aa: CASSPPQGAQTEAFF
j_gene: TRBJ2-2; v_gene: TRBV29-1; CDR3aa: CSVEDSGTGVPGELFF
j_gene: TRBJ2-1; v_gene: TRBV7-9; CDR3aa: CASSLLLIEQFF
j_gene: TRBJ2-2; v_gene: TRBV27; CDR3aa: CASSLFTPVSTGELFF
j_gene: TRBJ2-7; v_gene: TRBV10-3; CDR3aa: CAISAPKTGDPYEQYF
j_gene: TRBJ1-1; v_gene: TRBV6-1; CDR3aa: CASSARGVTKAFF
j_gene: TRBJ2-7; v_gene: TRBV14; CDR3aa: CASSGLGNSYEQYF
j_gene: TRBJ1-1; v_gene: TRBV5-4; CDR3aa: CASSPPGQGNIATTEAFF
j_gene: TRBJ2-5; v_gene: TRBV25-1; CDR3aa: CASSEGVLGVETQYF
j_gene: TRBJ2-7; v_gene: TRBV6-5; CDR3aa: CASSYLAATSYEQYF
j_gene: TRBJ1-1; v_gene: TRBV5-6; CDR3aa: CASSLDNMNTEAFF
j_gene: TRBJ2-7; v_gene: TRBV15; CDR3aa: CATSRGNRDDEQYF
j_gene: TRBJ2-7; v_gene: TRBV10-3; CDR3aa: CAITNDGTYEQYF
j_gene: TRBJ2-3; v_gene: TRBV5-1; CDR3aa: CASSLEGGTDTQYF
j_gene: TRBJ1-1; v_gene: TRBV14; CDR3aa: CASSQEIRSHGGSEAFF
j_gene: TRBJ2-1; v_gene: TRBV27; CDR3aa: CASREGGNEQFF
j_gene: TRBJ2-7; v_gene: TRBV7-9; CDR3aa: CAMGDSSPYEQYF
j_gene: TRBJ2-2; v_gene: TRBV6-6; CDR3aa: CASNLAGGPETGELFF
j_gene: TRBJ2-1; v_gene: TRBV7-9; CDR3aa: CASSLEESYNEQFF
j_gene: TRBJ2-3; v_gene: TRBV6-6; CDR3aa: CASKDGVYADTQYF
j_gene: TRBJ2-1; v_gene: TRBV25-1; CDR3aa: CASSGGEQFF
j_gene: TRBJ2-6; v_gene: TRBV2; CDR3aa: CASRSYGEAGANVLTF
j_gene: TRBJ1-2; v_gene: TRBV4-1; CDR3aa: CASSQDPFYGYTF
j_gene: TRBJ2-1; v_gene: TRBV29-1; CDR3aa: CSVDSGQQFF
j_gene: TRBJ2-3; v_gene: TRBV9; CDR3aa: CASTFEGQSITDTQYF
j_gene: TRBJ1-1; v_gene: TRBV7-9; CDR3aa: CASSLTPGTGGTEAFF
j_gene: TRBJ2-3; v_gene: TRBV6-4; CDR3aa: CASSAGGTDTQYF
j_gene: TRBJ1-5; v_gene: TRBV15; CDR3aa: CATSQAGGQPQHF
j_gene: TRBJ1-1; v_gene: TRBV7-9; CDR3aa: CASSLLPRGTEAFF
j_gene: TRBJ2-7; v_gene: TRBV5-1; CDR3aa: CASSFRGGGPYEQYF
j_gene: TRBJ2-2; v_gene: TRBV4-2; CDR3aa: CASSQDGGAAVGELFF
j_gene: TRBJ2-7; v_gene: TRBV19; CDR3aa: CASSTGIGVYEQYF
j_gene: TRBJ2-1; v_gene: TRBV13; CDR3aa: CASSRVYEQFF
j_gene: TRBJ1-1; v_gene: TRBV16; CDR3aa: CASSPSGGANTEAFF
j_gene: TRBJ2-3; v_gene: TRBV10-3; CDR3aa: CATAGGEGSTDTQYF
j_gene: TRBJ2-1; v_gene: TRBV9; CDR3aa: CASSVGGANEQFF
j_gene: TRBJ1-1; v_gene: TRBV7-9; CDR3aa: CASSPTENVRGNTEAFF
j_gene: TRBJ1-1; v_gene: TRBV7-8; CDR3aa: CASGTGYDTEAFF
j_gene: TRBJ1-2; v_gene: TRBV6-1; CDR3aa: CASSEARRRKAGGYTF
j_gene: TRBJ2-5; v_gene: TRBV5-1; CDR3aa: CASSLFGGEQETQYF
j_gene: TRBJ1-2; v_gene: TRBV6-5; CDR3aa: CASNVRGAGENGYTF
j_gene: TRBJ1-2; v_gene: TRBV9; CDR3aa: CASRGQDADSGVDGYTF
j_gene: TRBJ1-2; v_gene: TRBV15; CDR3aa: CATSRALAGSGYTF
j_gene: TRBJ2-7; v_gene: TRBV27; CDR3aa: CASSYSRLLGTYEQYF
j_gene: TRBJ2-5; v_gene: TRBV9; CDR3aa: CASSARGGRQGTKTQYF
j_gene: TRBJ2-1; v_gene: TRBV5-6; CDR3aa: CASSLVTSGITEQFF
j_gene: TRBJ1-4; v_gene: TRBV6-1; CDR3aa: CASSEPAGNEKLFF